The 8 T cell receptor beta chains reported below all come from one sample, sequenced in a study of regulatory T cells in long-lasting Graves disease. To make TCR beta libraries, researchers used iRepertoire HTBI primers and Arm-PCR of CDR3 regions. TCRdb re-derived calls from the multiplex PCR reads in MiXCR, one entry per CDR3 protein. The table includes about 430,000 distinct CDR3 sequences, roughly 21% detected once. Time point meaning: persistent/refractory GD, antithyroid drugs over 5 years with positive TRAb. PBMC RNA served as the TCR library source. The sample consisted of peripheral blood mononuclear cells (PBMCs), taken when the disease was refractory, from a patient treated with antithyroid drugs. Source of these receptors: a female donor with Graves disease.

The J gene is TRBJ2-7, the V gene TRBV20-1, with D perhaps matching TRBD1 (5 bases). Germline V lookup: CDR1 DFQATT, CDR2 SNEGSKA (reference sequence). V gave up 4 bases and J gave up 3 bases, with 10 bases separating them. The CDR3 contains 12 residues. CDR3 amino acids: CSAKQDFYEQYF. The CDR3, as DNA: TGCAGTGCTAAACAGGATTTCTACGAGCAGTACTTC.

The chain employs TRBV18 and TRBJ2-7, with 8 positions matching TRBD1. This CDR3 contains 15 residues. Germline CDR1 and CDR2: KGHSH and LQKENI. V gave up 3 bases and J gave up 0 bases; unmatched junction bases: 4. The CDR3 here is CASSPDRGSSYEQYF. The CDR3 nucleotides read TGTGCCAGCTCACCTGACAGGGGCAGCTCCTACGAGCAGTACTTC. Full variable domain (outside the CDR3, taken from reference TRBV18 and TRBJ2-7): NAGVMQNPRHLVRRRGQEARLRCSPMKGHSHVYWYRQLPEEGLKFMVYLQKENIIDESGMPKERFSAEFPKEGPSILRIQQVVRGDSAAYFCASSPDRGSSYEQYFGPGTRLTVT.

This sequence joins TRBV13 and TRBJ1-1; unclear D gene. V was pared by 5 bases and J by 6 bases, with 7 bases between. Germline V lookup: CDR1 PRHDT, CDR2 FYEKMQ (reference sequence). This CDR3 has 11 amino acids. The CDR3 DNA reads TGTGCCAGCAGCCTCTCCTCTGAAGCTTTCTTT. It yields the protein CASSLSSEAFF.

There are many counts of this clonotype. The genes are TRBV6-1 and TRBJ2-2; 7 nucleotides agree with TRBD2. This CDR3 is built from 16 residues. V was clipped by 6 bases and J by 4 bases; unmatched bases: 11. CDR1 and CDR2 (germline): MNHNS, SASEGT. CDR3 region: CASSDLGTTITGELFF. For the CDR3, the DNA is TGTGCCAGCAGCGACCTCGGGACTACGATCACCGGGGAGCTGTTTTTT.

Concerning this clonotype: A read error is likely, as this CDR3 ends without the conserved phenylalanine or tryptophan. V usage is TRBV7-9 and J usage is TRBJ2-7; tentatively, D is TRBD2 (5 bases). V gave up 6 bases and J gave up 6 bases, with 18 bases separating them. CDR3 size: 14 residues. CDR1 and CDR2 (germline): SEHNR, FQNEAQ (reference sequence). This CDR3 reads CASSLGTSPSEQYL. CDR3 nucleotides: TGTGCCAGCAGTCTGGGCACTAGTCCGTCCGAGCAGTACCTC.

This chain joins TRBV27 and TRBJ1-1; D is perhaps TRBD1 (6 bases). V gave up 3 bases and J gave up 2 bases, with 13 bases separating them. CDR1 is MNHEY, CDR2 SMNVEV, per germline (reference sequence). The CDR3 contains 15 residues. The CDR3 DNA sequence: TGTGCCAGCAGTTTGGGGGGGGGCCCCAACACTGAAGCTTTCTTT. This translates into CASSLGGGPNTEAFF.

The sample holds a few counts of this clonotype. The chain employs TRBV7-3 and TRBJ2-5, with TRBD2 matching 11 bases. The ends lost 3 bases at V and 4 bases at J; junction bases unmatched: 19. The CDR3 length is 20 residues. In germline, CDR1 is SGHTA, CDR2 FQGTGA. The CDR3 DNA follows: TGTGCCAGCAGCTTTCCCGGGACTAGCGGAACCAGAACAGGCGGAGAGACCCAGTACTTC. Its translation is CASSFPGTSGTRTGGETQYF.

The V call is TRBV10-2, the J call TRBJ2-6; D call uncertain. V was cut by 3 bases and J by 0 bases, with 9 bases left in between. CDR3 length equals 16 residues. CDR1 and CDR2 from the germline V gene are WSHSY and SAAADI. In nucleotides, the CDR3 is TGCGCCAGCAGTGATAGTAAGAGCTCTGGGGCCAACGTCCTGACTTTC. Encoded protein: CASSDSKSSGANVLTF.